A single sample is the source of the 18 T cell receptor beta chains below, sequenced in a study of blood T cell repertoires in COVID-19. Data came from immunoSEQ multiplex PCR; TCRdb stores just in-frame clones and leaves some out. Among fewer than 400,000 clones listed, approximately 90% were seen once. The specimen was PBMCs or T cells enriched from blood (not recorded which). Receptor source: a young woman who had been exposed to COVID-19.

This chain uses TRBV5-6 with TRBJ1-2, with unresolved D. Germline loops: CDR1 SGHDT, CDR2 YYEEEE. The CDR3 length is 14 residues. V lost 0 bases and J lost 4, with 10 bases in between. CDR3 nucleotide sequence: TGTGCCAGCAGCTTGGTGGCTTCTGGCTATGGCTACACCTTC. Amino acid sequence: CASSLVASGYGYTF.

V gene TRBV19 combines with J gene TRBJ1-5; D perhaps matches TRBD1 (6 bases). CDR1 LNHDA and CDR2 SQIVND come from the germline V gene (reference sequence). CDR3 length: 15 residues. Trimming removed 5 bases from V and 0 bases from J, with 11 bases in between. CDR3 region: CASSGGQNSNQPQHF. Here the CDR3 DNA reads TGTGCCAGTAGTGGAGGACAGAATAGCAATCAGCCCCAGCATTTT.

The chain joins TRBV10-2 to TRBJ1-4; D is uncertain. This CDR3 has 13 residues. The V end lost 0 bases, the J end lost 7 bases, and 6 bases lay between the germline ends. Per the germline V gene, CDR1 is WSHSY and CDR2 is SAAADI. CDR3 coding DNA: TGCGCCAGCAGTGAGTCCGGGTCTGAAAAACTGTTTTTT. Translation gives CASSESGSEKLFF.

V usage is TRBV5-1 and J usage is TRBJ1-4; D ambiguous. Germline values: CDR1 SGHRS, CDR2 YFSETQ. The CDR3 is 17 residues long. V was clipped by 2 bases and J by 2 bases, with 16 bases between them. CDR3 loop: CASSFLGAFPTNEKLFF. CDR3 nucleotides: TGCGCCAGCAGCTTTTTAGGAGCCTTCCCTACTAATGAAAAACTGTTTTTT.

This clone was counted once. This chain links TRBV9 with TRBJ1-3; TRBD1 is a possible D gene (6 bases). V was trimmed by 3 bases and J by 0 bases, leaving 16 bases between them. The length of the CDR3 is 17 residues. Germline V gene lookup returns CDR1 SGDLS and CDR2 YYNGEE. This CDR3 reads CASSAQGLTSSGNTIYF. CDR3 nucleotide sequence: TGTGCCAGCAGCGCGCAGGGGCTAACCAGCTCTGGAAACACCATATATTTT.

The rearrangement joins TRBV2 to TRBJ1-1, with TRBD1 matching over 7 bases. Germline CDR1 SNHLY, CDR2 FYNNEI. CDR3 length: 13 residues. Unmatched junction bases numbered 4, after V lost 5 bases and J lost 4 bases. CDR3 loop: CASSQQGRTEAFF. The CDR3 DNA follows: TGTGCCAGCAGTCAACAGGGGCGCACTGAAGCTTTCTTT.

The rearrangement links TRBV11-2 to TRBJ1-2; TRBD1 matches at 7 bases. This CDR3 spans 15 amino acids. CDR1 and CDR2 from the germline V gene are SGHAT and FQNNGV. Trimming took 5 bases from V and 4 from J; bases not matched to a gene: 10. The DNA for the CDR3 is TGTGCCAGCAGCCGAGCCGACAGGGTCGTCTATGGCTACACCTTC. Translating it yields CASSRADRVVYGYTF. Full variable domain (remainder filled in from reference TRBV11-2 and TRBJ1-2): EAGVAQSPRYKIIEKRQSVAFWCNPISGHATLYWYQQILGQGPKLLIQFQNNGVVDDSQLPKDRFSAERLKGVDSTLKIQPAKLEDSAVYLCASSRADRVVYGYTFGSGTRLTVV.

In regard to this clone: A junction boundary mismatches the germline segment, possibly from a read error. This chain uses TRBV6-5 with TRBJ1-2, with 11 nucleotides matching TRBD1. This CDR3 region has 15 residues. Per germline, CDR1 MNHEY and CDR2 SVGAGI. The DNA for the CDR3 is TGTGCCAGCAGTGACTCACGGACAGGGGGCTTGGGCTACACCTTC. Protein: CASSDSRTGGLGYTF.

The V call is TRBV19, the J call TRBJ1-2; a weak D match, TRBD1 (6 bases). Germline loops: CDR1 LNHDA, CDR2 SQIVND (reference sequence). The V end lost 3 bases, the J end lost 6 bases, and 26 bases lay between the germline ends. This CDR3 is built from 18 residues. CDR3 in DNA: TGTGCCAGTAGTATCGTTTATTTAAGCGGGACACTTAAGGATGGCTACACCTTC. It specifies CASSIVYLSGTLKDGYTF.

J is TRBJ2-7 and V is TRBV6-6; 7 bases map to TRBD1. V gave up 0 bases and J gave up 1 base; unmatched junction bases: 3. Germline assignment: CDR1 MNHNY and CDR2 SVGAGI (reference sequence). This CDR3 region has 15 residues. CDR3 nucleotide sequence: TGTGCCAGCAGTTACTCTGGACAGGCGTCCTACGAGCAGTACTTC. Encoded protein: CASSYSGQASYEQYF.

The rearrangement uses TRBV5-1 and TRBJ2-7; D not resolved. The CDR3 has 13 residues. Germline lookup yields CDR1 SGHRS and CDR2 YFSETQ. Trimming pared 4 bases from V and 6 bases from J, leaving 14 bases between. For the CDR3, the DNA is TGCGCCAGCAGCCGCGGTCCCGGGTTCGAGCAGTACTTC. Its translation: CASSRGPGFEQYF. The variable domain in full, completed from reference TRBV5-1 and TRBJ2-7, reads KAGVTQTPRYLIKTRGQQVTLSCSPISGHRSVSWYQQTPGQGLQFLFEYFSETQRNKGNFPGRFSGRQFSNSRSEMNVSTLELGDSALYLCASSRGPGFEQYFGPGTRLTVT.

The CDR3 sequence is CASSDGTGHQPQHF. CDR3 DNA sequence: TGTGCCAGCAGCGATGGGACAGGGCATCAGCCCCAGCATTTT. The chain combines TRBV6-6 with TRBJ1-5; 9 nucleotides align to TRBD1. The CDR3 has 14 amino acids. The V segment lost 6 bases and the J segment 5 bases; nucleotides outside the gene matches: 5. Germline-derived CDR1 and CDR2 are MNHNY and SVGAGI (reference sequence).

V usage is TRBV10-3 and J usage is TRBJ1-2; 9 bases line up with TRBD1. The germline gives CDR1 ENHRY, CDR2 SYGVKD. Trimming at V came to 7 bases and at J to 6 bases, leaving 6 bases not matched to a gene. The CDR3 runs 13 residues. CDR3 sequence: CAITADRGNGYTF. The CDR3 coding sequence is TGTGCCATCACGGCCGACAGGGGGAATGGCTACACCTTC.

The chain carries TRBV7-2 and TRBJ2-2, with D maybe TRBD2 (6 bases). Germline CDR1 is SGHTA and CDR2 is FQGNSA. The CDR3 is 14 residues long. Trimming cost V 0 bases and J 7 bases, with 9 bases left between them. The CDR3 protein is CASSLAGGIGELFF. As DNA, the CDR3 is TGTGCCAGCAGCTTAGCGGGGGGTATCGGGGAGCTGTTTTTT.

The genes are TRBV7-9 and TRBJ1-3, with TRBD1 identical over 8 bases. Germline assignment: CDR1 SEHNR and CDR2 FQNEAQ (reference sequence). This CDR3 comprises 16 residues. Unmatched junction bases numbered 7, after V lost 6 bases and J lost 0 bases. CDR3: CASRGPQGVSGNTIYF. In nucleotides, the CDR3 is TGTGCCAGCAGAGGGCCACAGGGGGTCTCTGGAAACACCATATATTTT.

In DNA form, the CDR3 reads TGTGCCAGCCCCGGACTCAATCCAAGAGGCTACGAGCAGTACTTC. Residues: CASPGLNPRGYEQYF. The chain combines TRBV19 with TRBJ2-7; weak D call: TRBD2 (5 bases). CDR3 length: 15 amino acids. Trimming pared 9 bases from V and 3 bases from J, leaving 21 bases between. Germline lookup yields CDR1 LNHDA and CDR2 SQIVND (reference sequence).

This clone was recorded a few times. J is TRBJ1-1 and V is TRBV3-1 (or the pseudogene TRBV3-2), with a possible D match to TRBD1 (5 bases). Looked up from germline, CDR1 is LGHDT and CDR2 is YNNKEL (reference sequence). The CDR3 runs to 14 residues. Between the trimmed V and J ends, which lost 2 bases and 3 bases, there was a span of 10 bases. In DNA form, the CDR3 reads TGTGCCAGCAGCCAACCCAGGGTGCACACTGAAGCTTTCTTT. It is translated as CASSQPRVHTEAFF.

This chain joins TRBV24-1 and TRBJ1-2; 10 bases map to TRBD1. The CDR3 loop spans 14 amino acids. V was clipped by 7 bases and J by 7 bases; unmatched bases: 8. Germline V gives CDR1 KGHDR, CDR2 SFDVKD. The CDR3 bases are TGTGCCACCAGCGACAGGGGGCGCGTGATTGGCTACACCTTC. As protein: CATSDRGRVIGYTF.